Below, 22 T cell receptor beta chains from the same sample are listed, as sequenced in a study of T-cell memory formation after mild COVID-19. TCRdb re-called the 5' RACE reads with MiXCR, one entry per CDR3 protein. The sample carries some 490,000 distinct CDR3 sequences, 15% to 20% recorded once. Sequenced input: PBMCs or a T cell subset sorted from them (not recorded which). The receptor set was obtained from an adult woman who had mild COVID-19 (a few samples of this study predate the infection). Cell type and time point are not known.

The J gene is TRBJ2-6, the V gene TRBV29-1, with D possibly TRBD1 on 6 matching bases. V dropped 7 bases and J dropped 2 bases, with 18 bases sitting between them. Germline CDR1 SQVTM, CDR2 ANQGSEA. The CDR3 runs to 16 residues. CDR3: CSAGGLRGTGANVLTF. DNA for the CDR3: TGCAGCGCTGGGGGATTAAGGGGGACTGGGGCCAACGTCCTGACTTTC.

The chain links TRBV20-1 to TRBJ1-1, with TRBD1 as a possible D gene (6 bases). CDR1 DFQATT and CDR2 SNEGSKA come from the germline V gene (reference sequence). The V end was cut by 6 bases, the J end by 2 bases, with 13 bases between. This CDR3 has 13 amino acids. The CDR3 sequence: CSATTGLNTEAFF. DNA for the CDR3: TGCAGTGCCACGACAGGACTAAACACTGAAGCTTTCTTT.

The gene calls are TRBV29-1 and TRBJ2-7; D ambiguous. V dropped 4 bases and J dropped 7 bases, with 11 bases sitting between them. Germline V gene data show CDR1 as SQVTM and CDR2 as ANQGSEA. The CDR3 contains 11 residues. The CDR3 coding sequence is TGCAGCGTTGGAGCCTGTGGGGAGCAGTACTTC. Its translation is CSVGACGEQYF.

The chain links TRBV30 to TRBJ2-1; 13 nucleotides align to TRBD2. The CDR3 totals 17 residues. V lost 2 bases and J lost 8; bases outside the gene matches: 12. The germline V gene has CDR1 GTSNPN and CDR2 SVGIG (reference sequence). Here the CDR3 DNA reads TGTGCCTGGAGTAGAATAAGGACTAGCGGGAGTATCGATGAGCAGTTCTTC. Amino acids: CAWSRIRTSGSIDEQFF.

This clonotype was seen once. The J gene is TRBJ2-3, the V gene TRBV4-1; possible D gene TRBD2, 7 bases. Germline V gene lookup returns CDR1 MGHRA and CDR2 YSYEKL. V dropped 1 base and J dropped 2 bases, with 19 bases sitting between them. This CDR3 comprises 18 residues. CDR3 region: CASSQGVGAAGATDTQYF. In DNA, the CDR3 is TGCGCCAGCAGCCAAGGAGTTGGTGCCGCGGGGGCCACAGATACGCAGTATTTT.

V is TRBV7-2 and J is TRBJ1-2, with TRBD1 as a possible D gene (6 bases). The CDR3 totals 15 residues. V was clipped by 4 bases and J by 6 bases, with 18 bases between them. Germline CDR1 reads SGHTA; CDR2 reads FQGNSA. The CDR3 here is CASSSLRTVQDGYTF. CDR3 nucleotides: TGTGCCAGCAGCTCCCTTAGGACAGTTCAAGATGGCTACACCTTC.

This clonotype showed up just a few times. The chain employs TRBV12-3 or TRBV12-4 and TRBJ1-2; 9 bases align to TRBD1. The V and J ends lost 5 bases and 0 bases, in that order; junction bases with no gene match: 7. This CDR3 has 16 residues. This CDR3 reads CASSPAGTGPNYGYTF. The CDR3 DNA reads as TGTGCCAGCAGTCCTGCCGGGACAGGGCCTAACTATGGCTACACCTTC.

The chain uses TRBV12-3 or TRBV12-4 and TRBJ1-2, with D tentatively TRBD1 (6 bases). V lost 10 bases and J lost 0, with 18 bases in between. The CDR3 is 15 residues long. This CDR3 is CAIHKQGASNYGYTF. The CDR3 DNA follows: TGTGCCATTCATAAACAGGGCGCCTCTAACTATGGCTACACCTTC.

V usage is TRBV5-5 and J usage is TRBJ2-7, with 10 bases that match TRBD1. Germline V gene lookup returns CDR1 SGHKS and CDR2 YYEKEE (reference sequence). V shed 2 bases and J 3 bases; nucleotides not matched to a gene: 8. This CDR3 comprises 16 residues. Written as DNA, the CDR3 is TGTGCCAGCAGCTTCCACCGTGGGACAGGGGACTACGAGCAGTACTTC. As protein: CASSFHRGTGDYEQYF.

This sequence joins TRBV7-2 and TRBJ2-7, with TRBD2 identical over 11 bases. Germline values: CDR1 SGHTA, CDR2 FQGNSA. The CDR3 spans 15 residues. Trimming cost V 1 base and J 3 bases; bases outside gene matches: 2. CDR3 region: CASSLELAGGYEQYF. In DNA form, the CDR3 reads TGTGCCAGCAGCTTAGAGCTAGCGGGAGGCTACGAGCAGTACTTC.

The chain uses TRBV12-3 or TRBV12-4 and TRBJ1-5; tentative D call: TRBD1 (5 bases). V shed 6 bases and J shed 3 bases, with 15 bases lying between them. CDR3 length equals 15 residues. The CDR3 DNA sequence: TGTGCCAGCAGCCTCGGAGACAGTACCAATCAGCCCCAGCATTTT. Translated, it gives CASSLGDSTNQPQHF.

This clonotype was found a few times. CDR3 sequence: CASSQDQFSASGRGNEQFF. The CDR3 coding sequence is TGTGCCAGCAGCCAAGATCAGTTTTCAGCTAGCGGGAGAGGGAATGAGCAGTTCTTC. The J gene is TRBJ2-1, the V gene TRBV4-2; 10 nucleotides align to TRBD2. This CDR3 is 19 amino acids long. V was clipped by 0 bases and J by 7 bases; unmatched bases: 15. Germline V CDR1 and CDR2: LGHNA, YNFKEQ.

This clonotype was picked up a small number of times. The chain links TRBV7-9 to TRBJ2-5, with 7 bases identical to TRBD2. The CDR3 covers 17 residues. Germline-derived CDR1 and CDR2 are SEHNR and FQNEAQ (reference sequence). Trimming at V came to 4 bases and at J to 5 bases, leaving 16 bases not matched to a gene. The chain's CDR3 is CASSSSSGPRGLETQYF. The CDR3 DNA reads TGTGCCAGCAGCTCCTCTAGCGGCCCAAGAGGTTTGGAGACCCAGTACTTC.

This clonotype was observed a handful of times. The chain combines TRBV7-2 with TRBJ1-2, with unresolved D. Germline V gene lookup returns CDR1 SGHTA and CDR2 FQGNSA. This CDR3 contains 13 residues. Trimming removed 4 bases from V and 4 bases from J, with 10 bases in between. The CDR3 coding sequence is TGTGCCAGCAGCTCCTATGTCTCCTATGGCTACACCTTC. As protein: CASSSYVSYGYTF.

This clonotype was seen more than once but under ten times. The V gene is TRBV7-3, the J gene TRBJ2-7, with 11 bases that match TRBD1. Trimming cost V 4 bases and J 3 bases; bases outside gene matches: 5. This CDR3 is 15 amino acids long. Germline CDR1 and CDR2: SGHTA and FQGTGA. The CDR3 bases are TGTGCCAGCAGCTCGGGGACAGGGGGGGACTACGAGCAGTACTTC. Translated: CASSSGTGGDYEQYF.

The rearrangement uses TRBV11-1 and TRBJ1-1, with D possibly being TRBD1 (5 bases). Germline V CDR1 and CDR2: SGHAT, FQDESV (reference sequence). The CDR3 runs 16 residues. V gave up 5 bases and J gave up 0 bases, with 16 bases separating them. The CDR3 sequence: CASSPPRVLLNTEAFF. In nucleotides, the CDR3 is TGTGCCAGCAGCCCGCCCAGGGTCCTTCTGAACACTGAAGCTTTCTTT.

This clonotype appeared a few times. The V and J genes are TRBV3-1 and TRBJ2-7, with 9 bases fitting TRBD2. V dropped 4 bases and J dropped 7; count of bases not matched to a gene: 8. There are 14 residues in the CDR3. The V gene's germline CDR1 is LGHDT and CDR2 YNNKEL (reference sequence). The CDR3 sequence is CASSPRGGHKEQYF. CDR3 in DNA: TGTGCCAGCAGCCCGCGGGGGGGGCACAAGGAGCAGTACTTC.

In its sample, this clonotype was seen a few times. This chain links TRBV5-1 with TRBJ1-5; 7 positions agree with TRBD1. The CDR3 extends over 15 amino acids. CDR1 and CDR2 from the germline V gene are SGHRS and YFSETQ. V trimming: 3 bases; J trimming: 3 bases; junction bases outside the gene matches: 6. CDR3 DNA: TGCGCCAGCAGCTGGGGGGACAGTACCAATCAGCCCCAGCATTTT. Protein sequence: CASSWGDSTNQPQHF. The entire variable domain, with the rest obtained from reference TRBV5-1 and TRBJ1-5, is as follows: KAGVTQTPRYLIKTRGQQVTLSCSPISGHRSVSWYQQTPGQGLQFLFEYFSETQRNKGNFPGRFSGRQFSNSRSEMNVSTLELGDSALYLCASSWGDSTNQPQHFGDGTRLSIL.

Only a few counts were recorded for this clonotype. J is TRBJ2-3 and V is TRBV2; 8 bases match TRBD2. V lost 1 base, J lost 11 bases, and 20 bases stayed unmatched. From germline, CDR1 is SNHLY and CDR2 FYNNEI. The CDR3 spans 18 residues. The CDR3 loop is CASSEGGRHRGGPGVQYF. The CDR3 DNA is TGTGCCAGCAGTGAAGGGGGGAGACACCGCGGGGGGCCCGGCGTGCAGTATTTT.

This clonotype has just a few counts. For the CDR3, the DNA is TGTGCCACCAGTGATCCCGGCGGTAGCAATCAGCCCCAGCATTTT. Translation gives CATSDPGGSNQPQHF. The chain is built from TRBV24-1 and TRBJ1-5; D is unresolved. V was pared by 3 bases and J by 0 bases, with 8 bases between. Germline V gene data show CDR1 as KGHDR and CDR2 as SFDVKD. The CDR3 contains 15 residues.

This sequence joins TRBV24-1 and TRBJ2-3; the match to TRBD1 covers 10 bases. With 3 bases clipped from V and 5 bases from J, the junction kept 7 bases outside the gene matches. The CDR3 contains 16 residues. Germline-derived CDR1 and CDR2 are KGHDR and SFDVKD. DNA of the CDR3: TGTGCCACCAGTGATGCCGGGACAGGGGTGGGAGATACGCAGTATTTT. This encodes CATSDAGTGVGDTQYF.

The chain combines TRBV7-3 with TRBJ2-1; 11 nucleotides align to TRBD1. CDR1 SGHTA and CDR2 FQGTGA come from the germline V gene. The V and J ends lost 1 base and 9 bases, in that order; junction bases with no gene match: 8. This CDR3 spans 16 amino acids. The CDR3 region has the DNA TGTGCCAGCAGCTTAAAAATGGGACAGGGGGTGGGTGAGCAGTTCTTC. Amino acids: CASSLKMGQGVGEQFF.